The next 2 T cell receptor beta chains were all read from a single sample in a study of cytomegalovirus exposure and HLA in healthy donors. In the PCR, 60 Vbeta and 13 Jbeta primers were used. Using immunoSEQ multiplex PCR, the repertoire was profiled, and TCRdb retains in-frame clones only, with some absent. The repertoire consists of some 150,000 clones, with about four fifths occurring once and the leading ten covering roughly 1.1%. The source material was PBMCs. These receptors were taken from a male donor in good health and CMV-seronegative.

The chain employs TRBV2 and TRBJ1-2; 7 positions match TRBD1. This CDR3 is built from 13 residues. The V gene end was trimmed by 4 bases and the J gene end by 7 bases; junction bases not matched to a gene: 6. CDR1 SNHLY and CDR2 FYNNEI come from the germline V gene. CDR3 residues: CASSGQGGGGYTF. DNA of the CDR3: TGTGCCAGCAGTGGACAGGGTGGTGGTGGCTACACCTTC.

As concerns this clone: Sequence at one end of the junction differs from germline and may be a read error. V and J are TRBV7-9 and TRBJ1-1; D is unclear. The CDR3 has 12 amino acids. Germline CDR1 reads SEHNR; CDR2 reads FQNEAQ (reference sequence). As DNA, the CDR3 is TGTTCCAGCAGCTTAGTGGACTCCGGGCCTTTCTTT. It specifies CSSSLVDSGPFF.